These 4 T cell receptor beta chains share one sample of origin, sequenced in a study of technical replicates of blood from a handful of donors. The table came from immunoSEQ multiplex PCR; TCRdb's copy has only in-frame clones and leaves some out. The sample consists of 95,000 to 100,000 clones, around 96% of them appearing once. The sample was T cells isolated from PBMCs. The receptors were gathered from a human donor in good health.

CDR3 DNA: TGTGCCAGCAGTAGCGGGGGGGCATTAGGGTATGAGCAGTACTTC. Its translation is CASSSGGALGYEQYF. V usage is TRBV7-9 and J usage is TRBJ2-7, with 11 bases identical to TRBD2. The V and J ends lost 6 bases and 7 bases, in that order; junction bases with no gene match: 11. This CDR3 has 15 residues. From germline, CDR1 is SEHNR and CDR2 FQNEAQ (reference sequence).

The rearrangement joins TRBV11-2 to TRBJ1-6; D call uncertain. Germline V gene data show CDR1 as SGHAT and CDR2 as FQNNGV. Trimming removed 0 bases from V and 11 bases from J, with 11 bases in between. The length of the CDR3 is 14 residues. The CDR3 protein is CASSLDTRGTPLHF. The CDR3 DNA reads as TGTGCCAGCAGCTTAGATACACGGGGTACACCCCTCCACTTT.

This chain joins TRBV4-2 and TRBJ2-1; TRBD1 is a possible D gene (6 bases). There are 13 residues in the CDR3. Trimming cost V 5 bases and J 8 bases, with 13 bases left between them. Germline CDR1 reads LGHNA; CDR2 reads YNFKEQ. The CDR3 sequence is CASSVQGVDEQFF. The CDR3 nucleotides are TGTGCCAGCAGCGTACAGGGAGTGGATGAGCAGTTCTTC.

This clone occurred once. This chain connects TRBV2 to TRBJ2-1; D is uncertain. Germline values: CDR1 SNHLY, CDR2 FYNNEI. V was shortened by 6 bases and J by 0 bases, with 9 bases between the two germline ends. This CDR3 contains 14 residues. As DNA, the CDR3 is TGTGCCAGCAGACTACTAAACTCCTACAATGAGCAGTTCTTC. Translated, it gives CASRLLNSYNEQFF.